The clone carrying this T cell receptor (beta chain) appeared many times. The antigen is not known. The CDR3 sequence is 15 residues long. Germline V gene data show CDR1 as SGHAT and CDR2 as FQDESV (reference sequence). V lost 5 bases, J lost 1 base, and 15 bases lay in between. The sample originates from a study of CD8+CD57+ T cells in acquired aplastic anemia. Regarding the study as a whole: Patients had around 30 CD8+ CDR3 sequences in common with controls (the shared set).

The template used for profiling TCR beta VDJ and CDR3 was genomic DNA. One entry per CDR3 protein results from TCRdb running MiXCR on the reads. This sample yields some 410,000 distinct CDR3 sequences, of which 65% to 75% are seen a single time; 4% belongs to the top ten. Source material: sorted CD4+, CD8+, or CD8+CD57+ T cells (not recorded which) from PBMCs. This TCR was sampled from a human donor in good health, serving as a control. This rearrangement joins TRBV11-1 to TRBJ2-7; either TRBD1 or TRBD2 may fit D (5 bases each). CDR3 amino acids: CASSKRDGLSYEQYF. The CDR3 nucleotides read TGTGCCAGCAGCAAACGGGACGGACTTTCCTACGAGCAGTACTTC.